This T cell receptor beta chain was captured by sequencing in a study of T cell changes during pregnancy in multiple sclerosis. The trim removed 5 bases at V and 7 bases at J, leaving 14 bases unmatched. This CDR3 is built from 16 residues. The germline gives CDR1 SGHRS, CDR2 YFSETQ. This clone occurred once. Libraries were prepared by immunoSEQ multiplex PCR; TCRdb keeps only in-frame clonotypes and omits some of them. This table has 95,000 to 100,000 clones, about 91% appearing once. The chain recombines TRBV5-1 with TRBJ2-5, with 10 bases lining up with TRBD2. The TCR was taken from a female donor in good health, enrolled as a control in a pregnancy study. Material: peripheral blood, obtained after pregnancy. The CDR3 DNA reads TGCGCCAGCAGTGACGGCTCAGCGGGGGGGCCGGGGACCCAGTACTTC. Amino acid sequence: CASSDGSAGGPGTQYF.